The 2 T cell receptor beta chains below all came from one sample that was sequenced in a study of blood T cell repertoires in COVID-19. Libraries were prepared by immunoSEQ multiplex PCR; TCRdb keeps only in-frame clonotypes and omits some of them. The sample holds 250,000 or so clones, roughly 90% seen once. The sample consisted of peripheral blood. The receptors derive from a woman aged 55 to 70 with acute or convalescent COVID-19.

V gene TRBV11-2 combines with J gene TRBJ2-2; D is unresolved. V gave up 4 bases and J gave up 6 bases, with 12 bases separating them. Per germline, CDR1 SGHAT and CDR2 FQNNGV. This CDR3 contains 14 residues. CDR3 loop: CASSSRLLPGELFF. CDR3 DNA sequence: TGTGCCAGCAGCTCCCGACTCCTGCCCGGGGAGCTGTTTTTT. Using reference TRBV11-2 and TRBJ2-2 for the parts outside the CDR3, the full variable domain is EAGVAQSPRYKIIEKRQSVAFWCNPISGHATLYWYQQILGQGPKLLIQFQNNGVVDDSQLPKDRFSAERLKGVDSTLKIQPAKLEDSAVYLCASSSRLLPGELFFGEGSRLTVL.

V is TRBV11-2 and J is TRBJ2-5; 7 bases are shared with TRBD2. The V gene end was trimmed by 5 bases and the J gene end by 5 bases; junction bases not matched to a gene: 8. The CDR3 covers 14 residues. From germline, CDR1 is SGHAT and CDR2 FQNNGV. The CDR3 spells CASSPRTRRETQYF. In DNA, the CDR3 is TGTGCCAGCAGCCCGAGGACTAGACGGGAGACCCAGTACTTC.